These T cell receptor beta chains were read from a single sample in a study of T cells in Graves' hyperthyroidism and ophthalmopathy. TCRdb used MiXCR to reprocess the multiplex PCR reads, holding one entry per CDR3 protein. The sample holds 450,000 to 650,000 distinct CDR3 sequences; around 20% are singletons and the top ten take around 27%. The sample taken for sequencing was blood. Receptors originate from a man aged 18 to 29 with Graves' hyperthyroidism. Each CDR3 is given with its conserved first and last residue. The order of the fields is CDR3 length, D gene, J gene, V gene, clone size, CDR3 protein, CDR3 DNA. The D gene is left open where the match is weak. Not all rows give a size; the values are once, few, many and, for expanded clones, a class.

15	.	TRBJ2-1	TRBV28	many	CASSIQGGEYNEQFF	TGTGCCAGCAGCATACAGGGCGGGGAGTACAATGAGCAGTTCTTC
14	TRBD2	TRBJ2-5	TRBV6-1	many	CASSGRTSGETQYF	TGTGCCAGCAGTGGACGGACTAGCGGGGAGACCCAGTACTTC
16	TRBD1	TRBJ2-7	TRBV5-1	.	CASSIRQGSSSYEQYF	TGCGCCAGCAGCATACGACAGGGGTCGAGCTCCTACGAGCAGTACTTC
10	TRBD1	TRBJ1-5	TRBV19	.	CATGGQPQHF	TGTGCCACAGGGGGCCAGCCCCAGCATTTT
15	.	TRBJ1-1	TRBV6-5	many	CASSFDAAMNTEAFF	TGTGCCAGCAGTTTTGACGCGGCCATGAACACTGAAGCTTTCTTT
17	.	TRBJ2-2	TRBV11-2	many	CASSSLLGLLQTGELFF	TGTGCCAGCAGCTCCCTGCTGGGACTCCTTCAGACCGGGGAGCTGTTTTTT
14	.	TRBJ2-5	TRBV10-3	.	CASRLGGAGETQYF	TGTGCCTCCAGGCTAGGGGGGGCCGGGGAGACCCAGTACTTC
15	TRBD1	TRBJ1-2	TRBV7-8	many	CASSLGVDRGYGYTF	TGTGCCAGCAGCTTAGGTGTAGACAGGGGCTATGGCTACACCTTC
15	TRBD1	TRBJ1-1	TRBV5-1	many	CASSIGGGLNTEAFF	TGCGCCAGCAGCATCGGAGGGGGCCTGAACACTGAAGCTTTCTTT
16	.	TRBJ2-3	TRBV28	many	CASRSGGGTPFVTQYF	TGTGCCAGCAGGTCAGGGGGGGGGACTCCTTTCGTTACGCAGTATTTT
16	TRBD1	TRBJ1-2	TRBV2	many	CASSSTTGGIVAGYTF	TGTGCCAGCAGTTCAACGACAGGGGGCATCGTTGCAGGCTACACCTTC
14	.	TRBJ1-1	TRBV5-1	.	CASSLETGGRGAFF	TGCGCCAGCAGCTTGGAGACAGGTGGTCGCGGAGCTTTCTTT
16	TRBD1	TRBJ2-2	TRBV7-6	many	CASSLALTGGTGELFF	TGTGCCAGCAGCTTAGCCCTTACAGGGGGCACCGGGGAGCTGTTTTTT
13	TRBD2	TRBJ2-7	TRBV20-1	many	CSAPRDYPYEQYF	TGCAGTGCTCCCCGGGACTATCCGTACGAGCAGTACTTC
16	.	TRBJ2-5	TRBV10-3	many	CAIGGNPLGSEETQYF	TGTGCCATCGGGGGCAATCCCCTAGGTTCCGAAGAGACCCAGTACTTC
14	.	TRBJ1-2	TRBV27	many	CASSQGSANYGYTF	TGTGCCAGCAGCCAGGGTTCAGCTAACTATGGCTACACCTTC
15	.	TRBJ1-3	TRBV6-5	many	CASSYGGRAGNTIYF	TGTGCCAGCAGTTACGGCGGCAGGGCTGGAAACACCATATATTTT
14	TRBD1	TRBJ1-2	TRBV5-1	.	CASSLEEGAYGYTF	TGCGCCAGCAGCTTGGAGGAGGGGGCCTATGGCTACACCTTC
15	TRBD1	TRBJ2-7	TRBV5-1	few	CASSLSPGQVYEQYF	TGCGCCAGCAGCTTGTCGCCGGGACAGGTTTACGAGCAGTACTTC
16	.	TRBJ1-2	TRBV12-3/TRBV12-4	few	CASSPYPGRKNYGYTF	TGTGCCAGCAGTCCCTATCCGGGACGGAAGAACTATGGCTACACCTTC
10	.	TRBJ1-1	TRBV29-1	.	CSVARSEACF	TGCAGCGTTGCGCGTTCTGAAGCTTGCTTT
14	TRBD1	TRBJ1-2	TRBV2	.	CASSNRQGTYGYTF	TGTGCCAGCAGCAATCGACAGGGCACGTATGGCTACACCTTC
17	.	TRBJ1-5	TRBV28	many	CASSDWPLGRDNQPQHF	TGTGCCAGCAGTGACTGGCCCCTGGGGAGGGACAATCAGCCCCAGCATTTT
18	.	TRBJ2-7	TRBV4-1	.	CASSQDRVGPGGSYEQYF	TGCGCCAGCAGCCAAGATAGAGTCGGCCCCGGGGGTTCCTACGAGCAGTACTTC
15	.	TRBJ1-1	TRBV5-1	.	CASSRSGSGNTEAFF	TGCGCCAGCAGCCGGTCGGGGTCTGGGAACACTGAAGCTTTCTTT
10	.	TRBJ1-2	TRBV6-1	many	CASMRVGYTF	TGTGCCAGCATGAGAGTTGGCTACACCTTC
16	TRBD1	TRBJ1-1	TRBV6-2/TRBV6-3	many	CASIGQGPGKDTEAFF	TGTGCCAGCATCGGACAGGGTCCTGGGAAGGACACTGAAGCTTTCTTT
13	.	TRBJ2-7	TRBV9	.	CASSVFGSGEQYF	TGTGCCAGCAGCGTATTCGGGAGTGGGGAGCAGTACTTC
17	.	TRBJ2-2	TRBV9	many	CASSLYPGALNTGELFF	TGTGCCAGCAGCCTTTATCCAGGGGCACTGAACACCGGGGAGCTGTTTTTT
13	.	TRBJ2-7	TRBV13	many	CASSFGTAQEQYF	TGTGCCAGCAGCTTTGGGACGGCCCAGGAGCAGTACTTC
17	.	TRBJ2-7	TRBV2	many	CASSERTGPLVNYEQYF	TGTGCCAGCAGTGAAAGGACCGGACCCCTTGTGAACTACGAGCAGTACTTC
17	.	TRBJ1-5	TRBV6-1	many	CPSSEDKMGVGNQPQHF	TGTCCCAGCAGTGAAGATAAAATGGGTGTTGGTAATCAGCCCCAGCATTTT
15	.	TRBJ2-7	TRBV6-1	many	CASRPSLGGPYEQYF	TGTGCCAGCAGACCCTCCTTGGGGGGTCCCTACGAGCAGTACTTC
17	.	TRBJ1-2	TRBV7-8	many	CASSLAVTPTPRYGYTF	TGTGCCAGCAGCTTAGCCGTTACCCCTACCCCGAGGTATGGCTACACCTTC
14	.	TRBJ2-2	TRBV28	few	CASSRTGSPGELFF	TGTGCCAGCAGTCGCACAGGGAGCCCCGGGGAGCTGTTTTTT
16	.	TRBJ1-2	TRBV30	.	CAWSVIGATLAGGYTF	TGTGCCTGGAGTGTTATTGGGGCCACACTCGCGGGTGGCTACACCTTC
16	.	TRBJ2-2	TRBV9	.	CASSVRGGGASGELFF	TGTGCCAGCAGCGTAAGAGGCGGGGGCGCCTCCGGGGAGCTGTTTTTT
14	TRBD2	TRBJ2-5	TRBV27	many	CASARGGAGETQYF	TGTGCCAGCGCTCGCGGGGGGGCAGGAGAGACCCAGTACTTC
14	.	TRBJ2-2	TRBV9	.	CASSVETGTGELFF	TGTGCCAGCAGCGTAGAAACGGGAACCGGGGAGCTGTTTTTT
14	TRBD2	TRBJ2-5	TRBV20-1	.	CSAPTSGSAETQYF	TGCAGTGCACCTACTAGCGGGAGTGCGGAGACCCAGTACTTC
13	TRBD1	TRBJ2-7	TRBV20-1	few	CSATVDRADEQYF	TGCAGTGCTACCGTGGACAGGGCTGACGAGCAGTACTTC
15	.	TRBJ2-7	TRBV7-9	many	CASSSTTGHYYEQYF	TGTGCCAGCAGCTCCACTACGGGACACTACTACGAGCAGTACTTC
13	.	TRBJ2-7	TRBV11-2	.	CASSLGIWPEQYF	TGTGCCAGCAGCTTGGGGATTTGGCCCGAGCAGTACTTC